The 15 T cell receptor beta chains in this list originate from one sample, sequenced in a study of glioma-infiltrating T cells. Using RNA template, CDR3s of TCR alpha and beta were amplified with iRepertoire arm-PCR. A single record per CDR3 protein comes from TCRdb applying MiXCR to the multiplex PCR reads. Here the sample spans 100,000 to 150,000 distinct CDR3 sequences, about 25% being singletons. Input material: glioma tissue, nonneoplastic brain tissue, or PBMCs (not recorded which). All receptors derive from a human donor with low-grade glioma or glioblastoma, undergoing nonglioma brain surgery, or in good health (not recorded which).

This clonotype occurred many times. The rearrangement joins TRBV2 to TRBJ1-1; D possibly corresponds to TRBD1 (6 bases). Germline assignment: CDR1 SNHLY and CDR2 FYNNEI. Trimming removed 6 bases from V and 3 bases from J, with 8 bases in between. The CDR3 length is 12 residues. The CDR3 here is CASRDSYTEAFF. CDR3 DNA sequence: TGTGCCAGCAGGGACAGCTACACTGAAGCTTTCTTT. The whole variable domain, remainder taken from reference TRBV2 and TRBJ1-1, is EPEVTQTPSHQVTQMGQEVILRCVPISNHLYFYWYRQILGQKVEFLVSFYNNEISEKSEIFDDQFSVERPDGSNFTLKIRSTKLEDSAMYFCASRDSYTEAFFGQGTRLTVV.

The chain is built from TRBV19 and TRBJ2-3, with 7 nucleotides matching TRBD2. The CDR3 is made up of 14 amino acids. Germline-derived CDR1 and CDR2 are LNHDA and SQIVND (reference sequence). Losses at the gene ends were 5 bases for V and 7 bases for J; bases not matched to a gene: 9. In DNA, the CDR3 is TGTGCCAGTAGTGAAATTAGCGGGTCCTATACGCAGTATTTT. Translation: CASSEISGSYTQYF. The entire variable domain, with the rest obtained from reference TRBV19 and TRBJ2-3, is as follows: DGGITQSPKYLFRKEGQNVTLSCEQNLNHDAMYWYRQDPGQGLRLIYYSQIVNDFQKGDIAEGYSVSREKKESFPLTVTSAQKNPTAFYLCASSEISGSYTQYFGPGTRLTVL.

This clonotype was recorded a few times. The CDR3 reads CASSPGTGAGAQHF. CDR3 nucleotide sequence: TGTGCCAGCTCACCAGGGACAGGCGCGGGGGCCCAGCATTTT. J is TRBJ1-5 and V is TRBV18, with 8 bases matching TRBD1. The CDR3 length is 14 residues. Germline values: CDR1 KGHSH, CDR2 LQKENI. V lost 2 bases, J lost 11 bases, and 8 bases stayed unmatched. The full variable domain, completed using reference TRBV18 and TRBJ1-5, is NAGVMQNPRHLVRRRGQEARLRCSPMKGHSHVYWYRQLPEEGLKFMVYLQKENIIDESGMPKERFSAEFPKEGPSILRIQQVVRGDSAAYFCASSPGTGAGAQHFGDGTRLSIL.

This chain uses TRBV20-1 with TRBJ2-5; TRBD2 aligns across 8 bases. Trimming took 7 bases from V and 1 from J; bases not matched to a gene: 11. Per germline, CDR1 DFQATT and CDR2 SNEGSKA (reference sequence). The length of the CDR3 is 15 residues. In DNA, the CDR3 is TGCAGTGGCTTGGCCCCCCTAGCGGGCCAAGAGACCCAGTACTTC. It translates to CSGLAPLAGQETQYF.

Concerning this clonotype: This may arise from a read error, as a much more abundant clone is one base away. The chain links TRBV20-1 to TRBJ2-3, with TRBD2 matching 11 bases. Germline values: CDR1 DFQATT, CDR2 SNEGSKA (reference sequence). The trim removed 0 bases at V and 6 bases at J, leaving 11 bases unmatched. CDR3 length: 17 residues. CDR3 region: CSARDWDSGGGADTQYF. CDR3 in DNA: TGCAGTGCTAGAGATTGGGATAGCGGGGGGGGGGCGGATACGCAGTATTTT.

The chain employs TRBV12-3 or TRBV12-4 and TRBJ2-1, with a possible D match to TRBD2 (6 bases). Between the trimmed V and J ends, which lost 5 bases and 8 bases, there was a span of 16 bases. This CDR3 has 14 amino acids. CDR3 in DNA: TGTGCCAGCAGTCCGGGGGACCGCGGGCATGAGCAGTTCTTC. Residues: CASSPGDRGHEQFF.

The table lists this clonotype with many counts. The chain has TRBV6-6 and TRBJ1-5, with D unclear. The CDR3 is 16 amino acids. From germline, CDR1 is MNHNY and CDR2 SVGAGI (reference sequence). Deletions cut 0 bases from V and 7 bases from J, with 16 bases between. CDR3 residues: CASSYSAQSTTQPQHF. As DNA, the CDR3 is TGTGCCAGCAGTTACTCAGCTCAGAGTACTACACAGCCCCAGCATTTT.

This clonotype was picked up a small number of times. This rearrangement joins TRBV28 to TRBJ1-6; no definite D call. CDR3 length equals 14 residues. V lost 5 bases to trimming and J lost 8 bases, with 13 bases between them. CDR1 is MDHEN and CDR2 is SYDVKM in the germline V gene. In DNA form, the CDR3 reads TGTGCCAGCAGTCCCCCGGGTCTCGATTCACCCCTCCACTTT. Protein sequence: CASSPPGLDSPLHF. The full variable domain, in which reference TRBV28 and TRBJ1-6 provide the parts outside the CDR3, is DVKVTQSSRYLVKRTGEKVFLECVQDMDHENMFWYRQDPGLGLRLIYFSYDVKMKEKGDIPEGYSVSREKKERFSLILESASTNQTSMYLCASSPPGLDSPLHFGNGTRLTVT.

The gene calls are TRBV5-4 and TRBJ2-5; TRBD1 might be the D (6 bases). The germline CDR1 and CDR2 sequences are SGHNT and YYREEE (reference sequence). This CDR3 is 17 amino acids long. Trimming took off 4 bases at V and 1 base at J, with 20 bases between the two ends. The CDR3 coding sequence is TGTGCCAGCAGCAAGCCTGGGGGCGGACAACCCCAAGAGACCCAGTACTTC. Translation: CASSKPGGGQPQETQYF.

The V call is TRBV10-2, the J call TRBJ2-5; D ambiguous. The DNA end is a closer match to TRBJ2-1, so the J assignment may be wrong. This CDR3 contains 15 residues. Germline V gene data show CDR1 as WSHSY and CDR2 as SAAADI. In nucleotides, the CDR3 is TGCGCCAGCAGTGAGCTCGGACCAAACTACAATGAGCAGTTCTTC. It is translated as CASSELGPNYNEQFF.

V usage is TRBV7-2 and J usage is TRBJ1-1, with a tentative D call TRBD1 (6 bases). Between the trimmed V and J ends, which lost 1 base and 4 bases, there was a span of 13 bases. CDR3 length equals 15 residues. Per the germline V gene, CDR1 is SGHTA and CDR2 is FQGNSA. CDR3 sequence reads: CASSLDGGVGTEAFF. As DNA, the CDR3 is TGTGCCAGCAGCTTAGACGGGGGCGTTGGCACTGAAGCTTTCTTT. Together with reference TRBV7-2 and TRBJ1-1, the CDR3 gives the full variable domain: GAGVSQSPSNKVTEKGKDVELRCDPISGHTALYWYRQSLGQGLEFLIYFQGNSAPDKSGLPSDRFSAERTGGSVSTLTIQRTQQEDSAVYLCASSLDGGVGTEAFFGQGTRLTVV.

This clonotype was detected a few times. The gene calls are TRBV7-8 and TRBJ2-3, with D maybe TRBD2 (6 bases). V shed 3 bases and J shed 6 bases, with 10 bases lying between them. Germline values: CDR1 SGHVS, CDR2 FQNEAQ. The CDR3 loop spans 13 amino acids. CDR3 nucleotide sequence: TGTGCCAGCAGCTTTCGGGACTCTGATACGCAGTATTTT. It codes for CASSFRDSDTQYF.

CDR3 in DNA: TGTGCCAGCAGTGATCCAGCGGGGTGGCGGGAGCAGTACGTC. Protein: CASSDPAGWREQYV. This chain links TRBV2 with TRBJ2-7, with 7 bases fitting TRBD2. The CDR3 extends over 14 amino acids. Germline lookup yields CDR1 SNHLY and CDR2 FYNNEI. The V and J ends lost 3 bases and 7 bases, in that order; junction bases with no gene match: 9.

Remarks on this clonotype: This sequence may be a read error, since a much larger clone differs from it by one base. The chain recombines TRBV14 with TRBJ1-1, with D uncertain. Germline loops: CDR1 SGHDN, CDR2 FVKESK. The CDR3 is 12 residues long. CDR3 nucleotide sequence: TGTGCCAGCAGTCTCGTAGGCACTGGAGCTTTCTTT. Translating gives CASSLVGTGAFF. Looking up the rest from reference TRBV14 and TRBJ1-1 gives the full variable domain: EAGVTQFPSHSVIEKGQTVTLRCDPISGHDNLYWYRRVMGKEIKFLLHFVKESKQDESGMPNNRFLAERTGGTYSTLKVQPAELEDSGVYFCASSLVGTGAFFGQGTRLTVV.

The sample holds many counts of this clonotype. The rearrangement links TRBV6-6 to TRBJ1-1; TRBD1 might be the D (5 bases). The CDR3 is 11 residues long. Germline V gene lookup returns CDR1 MNHNY and CDR2 SVGAGI (reference sequence). V gave up 2 bases and J gave up 11 bases, with 9 bases separating them. In nucleotides, the CDR3 is TGTGCCAGCAGTTACGGGGGGGAGGCTTTCTTT. Translation: CASSYGGEAFF.